The entry that follows covers one TCR beta chain sequence. Its antigen is still unknown. Measured with immunoSEQ multiplex PCR; TCRdb has only the in-frame clones, and not every one. The sample shows some 490,000 clones, around 85% of them seen only once. Each donor was a Caucasian adult residing in Nashville, Tennessee. The record originates from a study of shared clonotypes between healthy human individuals. Overall study results and limits: What limited the represented genetic and exposure-history diversity was the small number of donors.

Sequenced material: PBMCs. The sequence came from a woman in her thirties or forties in good health. Some clones in this sample may be carry-over from other donors' samples.

The CDR3 here is CASSLGWDSRNEQFF. The CDR3 DNA reads TGTGCCAGCAGCTTAGGGTGGGATAGCAGGAATGAGCAGTTCTTC. This chain uses TRBV7-8 with TRBJ2-1; D not certain. This CDR3 is built from 15 residues. The V end lost 1 base, the J end lost 7 bases, and 14 bases lay between the germline ends. Germline V lookup: CDR1 SGHVS, CDR2 FQNEAQ.